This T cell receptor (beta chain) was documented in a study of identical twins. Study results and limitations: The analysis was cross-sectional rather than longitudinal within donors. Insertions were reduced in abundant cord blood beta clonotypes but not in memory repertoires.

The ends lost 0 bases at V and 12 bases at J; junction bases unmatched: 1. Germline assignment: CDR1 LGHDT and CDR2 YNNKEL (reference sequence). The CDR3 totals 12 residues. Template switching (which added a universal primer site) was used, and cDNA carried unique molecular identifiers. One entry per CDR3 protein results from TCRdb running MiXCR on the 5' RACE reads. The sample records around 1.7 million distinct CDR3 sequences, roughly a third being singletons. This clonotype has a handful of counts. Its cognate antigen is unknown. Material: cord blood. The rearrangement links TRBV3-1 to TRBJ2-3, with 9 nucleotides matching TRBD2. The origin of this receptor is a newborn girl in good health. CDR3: CASSQEGLAQYF. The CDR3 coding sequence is TGTGCCAGCAGCCAAGAGGGACTAGCTCAGTATTTT.